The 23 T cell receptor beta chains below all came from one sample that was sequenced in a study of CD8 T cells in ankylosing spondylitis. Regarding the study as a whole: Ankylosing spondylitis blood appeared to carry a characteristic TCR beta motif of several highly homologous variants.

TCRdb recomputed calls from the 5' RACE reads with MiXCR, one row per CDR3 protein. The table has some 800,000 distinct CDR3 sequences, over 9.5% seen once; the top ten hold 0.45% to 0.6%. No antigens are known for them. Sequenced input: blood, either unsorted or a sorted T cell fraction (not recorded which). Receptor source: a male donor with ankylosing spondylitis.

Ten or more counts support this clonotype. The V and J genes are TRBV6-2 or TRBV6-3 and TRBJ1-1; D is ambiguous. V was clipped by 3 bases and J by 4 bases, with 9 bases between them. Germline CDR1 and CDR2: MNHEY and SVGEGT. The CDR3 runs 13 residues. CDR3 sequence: CASSYSVGTEAFF. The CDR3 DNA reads TGTGCCAGCAGTTATTCTGTCGGCACTGAAGCTTTCTTT.

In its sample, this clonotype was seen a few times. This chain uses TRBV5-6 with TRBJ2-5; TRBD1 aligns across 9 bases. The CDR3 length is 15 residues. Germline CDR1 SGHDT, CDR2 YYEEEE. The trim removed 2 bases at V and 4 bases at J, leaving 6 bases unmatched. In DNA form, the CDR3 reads TGTGCCAGCAGCTTACAGGGGGCGGGCAGAGAGACCCAGTACTTC. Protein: CASSLQGAGRETQYF.

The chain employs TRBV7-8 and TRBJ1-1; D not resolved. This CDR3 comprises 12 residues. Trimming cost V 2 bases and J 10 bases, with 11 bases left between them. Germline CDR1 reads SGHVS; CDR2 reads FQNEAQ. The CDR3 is CASSLTAEGAFF. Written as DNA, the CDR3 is TGTGCCAGCAGCTTAACTGCTGAGGGAGCTTTCTTT.

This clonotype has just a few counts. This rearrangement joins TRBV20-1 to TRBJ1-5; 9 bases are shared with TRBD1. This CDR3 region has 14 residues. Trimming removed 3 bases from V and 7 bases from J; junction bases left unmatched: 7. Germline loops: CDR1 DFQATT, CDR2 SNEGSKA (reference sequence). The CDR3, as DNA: TGCAGTGCTAGCTTGGGGACAGGGCAACAGCCCCAGCATTTT. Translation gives CSASLGTGQQPQHF.

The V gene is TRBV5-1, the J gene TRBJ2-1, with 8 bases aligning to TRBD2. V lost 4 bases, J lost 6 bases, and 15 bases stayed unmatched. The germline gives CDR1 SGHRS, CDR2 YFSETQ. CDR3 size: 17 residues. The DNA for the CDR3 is TGCGCCAGCAGCGGGGGCCCCCCCACTGCGGGGGGCAATGAGCAGTTCTTC. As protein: CASSGGPPTAGGNEQFF.

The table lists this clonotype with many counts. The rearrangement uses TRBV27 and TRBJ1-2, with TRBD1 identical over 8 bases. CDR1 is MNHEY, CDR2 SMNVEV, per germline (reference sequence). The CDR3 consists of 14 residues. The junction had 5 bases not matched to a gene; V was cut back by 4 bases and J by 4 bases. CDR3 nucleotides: TGTGCCAGCAGTTACAACAGGGGGGCCTATGGCTACACCTTC. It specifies CASSYNRGAYGYTF.

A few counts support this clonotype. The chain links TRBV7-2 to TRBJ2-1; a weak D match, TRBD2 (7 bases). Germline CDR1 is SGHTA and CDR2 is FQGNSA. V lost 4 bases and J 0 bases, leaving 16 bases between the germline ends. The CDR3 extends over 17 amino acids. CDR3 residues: CASSSLRGGFSYNEQFF. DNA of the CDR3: TGTGCCAGCAGCTCCCTACGCGGGGGCTTCTCCTACAATGAGCAGTTCTTC.

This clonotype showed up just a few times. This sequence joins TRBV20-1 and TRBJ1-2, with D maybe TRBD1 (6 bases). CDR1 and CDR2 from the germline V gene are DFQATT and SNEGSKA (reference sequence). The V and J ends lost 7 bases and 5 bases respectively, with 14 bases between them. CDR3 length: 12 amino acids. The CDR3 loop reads CSVVRGAYGYTF. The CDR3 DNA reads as TGCAGTGTCGTGCGGGGGGCGTATGGCTACACCTTC.

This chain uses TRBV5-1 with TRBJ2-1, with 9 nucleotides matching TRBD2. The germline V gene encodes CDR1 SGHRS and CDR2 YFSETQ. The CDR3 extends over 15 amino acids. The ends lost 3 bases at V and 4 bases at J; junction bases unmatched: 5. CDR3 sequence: CASSSGTSFYNEQFF. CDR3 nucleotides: TGCGCCAGCAGCTCGGGGACTAGCTTTTACAATGAGCAGTTCTTC.

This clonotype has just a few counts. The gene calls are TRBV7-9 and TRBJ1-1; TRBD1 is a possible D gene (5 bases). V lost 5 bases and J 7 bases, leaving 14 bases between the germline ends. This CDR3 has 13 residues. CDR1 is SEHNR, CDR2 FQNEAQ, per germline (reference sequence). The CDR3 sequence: CASSNRWGDEAFF. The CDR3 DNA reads TGTGCCAGCAGCAACCGATGGGGGGATGAAGCTTTCTTT.

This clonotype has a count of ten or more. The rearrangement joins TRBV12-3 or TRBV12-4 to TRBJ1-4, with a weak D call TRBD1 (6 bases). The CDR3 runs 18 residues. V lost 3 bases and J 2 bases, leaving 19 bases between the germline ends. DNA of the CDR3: TGTGCCAGCAGTTTGGGGACATCTATGAGGAGGACTAATGAAAAACTGTTTTTT. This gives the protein CASSLGTSMRRTNEKLFF.

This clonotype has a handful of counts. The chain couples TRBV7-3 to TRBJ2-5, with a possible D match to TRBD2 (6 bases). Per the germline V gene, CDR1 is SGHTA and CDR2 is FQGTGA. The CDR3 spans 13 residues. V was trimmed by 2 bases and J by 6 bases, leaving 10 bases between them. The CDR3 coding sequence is TGTGCCAGCAGCTTAGTTCGGGGGAAGACCCAGTACTTC. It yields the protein CASSLVRGKTQYF.

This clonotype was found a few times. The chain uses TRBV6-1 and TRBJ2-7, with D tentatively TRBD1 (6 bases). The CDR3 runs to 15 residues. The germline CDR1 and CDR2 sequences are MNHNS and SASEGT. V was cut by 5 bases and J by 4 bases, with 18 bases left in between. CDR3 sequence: CASSPPGGPGYEQYF. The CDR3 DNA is TGTGCCAGCAGTCCTCCTGGGGGCCCGGGGTACGAGCAGTACTTC.

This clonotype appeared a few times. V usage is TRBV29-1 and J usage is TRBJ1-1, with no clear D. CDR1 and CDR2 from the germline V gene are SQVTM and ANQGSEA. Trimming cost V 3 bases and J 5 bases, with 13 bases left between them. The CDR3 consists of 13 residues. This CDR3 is CSVEWGWGTEAFF. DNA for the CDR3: TGCAGCGTTGAGTGGGGATGGGGAACTGAAGCTTTCTTT.

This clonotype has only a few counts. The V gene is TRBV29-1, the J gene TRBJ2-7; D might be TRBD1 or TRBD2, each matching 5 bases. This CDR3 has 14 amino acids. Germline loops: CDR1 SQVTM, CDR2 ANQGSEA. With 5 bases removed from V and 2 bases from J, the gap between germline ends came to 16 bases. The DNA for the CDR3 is TGCAGCGTTTACACCGGGACCTCGGCCTACGAGCAGTACTTC. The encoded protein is CSVYTGTSAYEQYF.

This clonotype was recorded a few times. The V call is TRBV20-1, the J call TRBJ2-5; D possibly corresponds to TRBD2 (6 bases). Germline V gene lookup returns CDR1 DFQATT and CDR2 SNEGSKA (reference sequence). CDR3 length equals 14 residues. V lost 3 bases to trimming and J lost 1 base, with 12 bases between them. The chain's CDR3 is CSASLGGPQETQYF. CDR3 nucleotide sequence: TGCAGTGCTAGCCTGGGGGGACCCCAAGAGACCCAGTACTTC.

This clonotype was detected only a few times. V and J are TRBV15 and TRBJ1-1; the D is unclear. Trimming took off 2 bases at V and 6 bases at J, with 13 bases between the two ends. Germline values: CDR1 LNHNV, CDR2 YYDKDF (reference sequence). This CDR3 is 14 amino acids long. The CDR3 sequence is CATSRTKGSAEAFF. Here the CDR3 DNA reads TGTGCCACCAGCAGAACAAAGGGATCAGCTGAAGCTTTCTTT.

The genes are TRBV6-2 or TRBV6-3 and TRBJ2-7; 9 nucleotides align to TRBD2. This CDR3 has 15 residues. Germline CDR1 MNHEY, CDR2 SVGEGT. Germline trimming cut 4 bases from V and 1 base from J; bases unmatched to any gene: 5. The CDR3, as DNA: TGTGCCAGCAGTTCTAGCGGGACGAGTTCCTACGAGCAGTACTTC. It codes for CASSSSGTSSYEQYF.

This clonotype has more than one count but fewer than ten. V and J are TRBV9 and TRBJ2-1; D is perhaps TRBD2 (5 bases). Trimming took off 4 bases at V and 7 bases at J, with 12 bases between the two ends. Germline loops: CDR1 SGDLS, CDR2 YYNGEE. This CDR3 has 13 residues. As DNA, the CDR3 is TGTGCCAGCAGCCCCCGGGGAAGGAATGAGCAGTTCTTC. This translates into CASSPRGRNEQFF.

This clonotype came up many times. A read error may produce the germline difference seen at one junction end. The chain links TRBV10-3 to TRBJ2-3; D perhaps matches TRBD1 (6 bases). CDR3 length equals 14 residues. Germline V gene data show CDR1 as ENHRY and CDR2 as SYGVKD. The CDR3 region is CAIRGRGRTDTQYF. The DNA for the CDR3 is TGTGCGATCAGGGGTCGGGGAAGGACAGATACGCAGTATTTT.

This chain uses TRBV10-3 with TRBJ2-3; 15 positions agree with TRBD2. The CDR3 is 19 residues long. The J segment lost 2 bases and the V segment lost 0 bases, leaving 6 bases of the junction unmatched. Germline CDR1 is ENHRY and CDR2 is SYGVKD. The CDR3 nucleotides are TGTGCCATCAGTGAGTCGATGGGACTAGCGGGGGGCCTCACAGATACGCAGTATTTT. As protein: CAISESMGLAGGLTDTQYF.

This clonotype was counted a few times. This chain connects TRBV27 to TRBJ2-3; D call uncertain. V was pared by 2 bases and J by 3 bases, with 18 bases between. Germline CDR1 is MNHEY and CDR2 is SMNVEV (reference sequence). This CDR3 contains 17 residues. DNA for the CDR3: TGTGCCAGCAGTTTAATCGCCCGACGGGCTGGGACAGATACGCAGTATTTT. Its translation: CASSLIARRAGTDTQYF.

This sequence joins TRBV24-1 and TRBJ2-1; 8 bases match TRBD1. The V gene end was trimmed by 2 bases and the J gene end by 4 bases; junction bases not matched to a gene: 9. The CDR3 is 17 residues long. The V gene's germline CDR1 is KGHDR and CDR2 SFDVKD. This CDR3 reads CATSDSTGTGFYNEQFF. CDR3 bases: TGTGCCACCAGTGATTCCACCGGGACAGGATTTTACAATGAGCAGTTCTTC.